Each of the 12 T cell receptor beta chains below was sequenced from the same sample in a study of Ad26.COV2.S vaccination and SARS-CoV-2 variants (dated by TCRdb to the early 2020s). Preparation of the library involved the immunoSEQ multiplex PCR assay. Not all clones reach the TCRdb copy of this immuneACCESS table, which keeps in-frame sequences only. Checked studies attribute under half of the gap to unresolved V genes and leave the rest unexplained. Recorded for this sample are approximately 500,000 clones; around nine tenths of them occurred a single time. Roughly 13% of the sample lies in the top ten. The treatment or condition label of this sample denotes: 19 received Ad26.COV2.S at low or high dose, single or two shots; roughly five received placebo; per-sample allocation not given. For vaccine and placebo recipients, the sequenced repertoires came from samples collected on day 63 after the first injection.

Sample: peripheral blood, taken in a trial of Ad26.COV2.S vaccine versus placebo. The receptors here all came from a person aged 18-65 years who received the Ad26.COV2.S COVID-19 vaccine or a placebo.

The chain couples TRBV9 to TRBJ2-3, with 12 bases that match TRBD1. The CDR3 loop spans 20 amino acids. Trimming took 4 bases from V and 2 from J; bases not matched to a gene: 17. Germline V gene lookup returns CDR1 SGDLS and CDR2 YYNGEE. CDR3 protein: CASSPGTGGRGPTHTDTQYF. The CDR3 DNA is TGTGCCAGCAGCCCAGGGACAGGGGGCAGAGGTCCCACACACACAGATACGCAGTATTTT.

J is TRBJ1-2 and V is TRBV20-1, with TRBD1 matching over 7 bases. CDR3 length equals 11 residues. Germline V gene data show CDR1 as DFQATT and CDR2 as SNEGSKA (reference sequence). The V segment lost 5 bases and the J segment 7 bases; nucleotides outside the gene matches: 4. The CDR3 coding sequence is TGCAGTGCTGGAGGGACAGCTGGCTACACCTTC. As protein: CSAGGTAGYTF.

The rearrangement uses TRBV5-1 and TRBJ2-4; D gene unclear. The CDR3 consists of 14 residues. CDR1 is SGHRS and CDR2 is YFSETQ in the germline V gene. Trimming cost V 0 bases and J 0 bases, with 4 bases left between them. The CDR3 loop reads CASSLGVAKNIQYF. The DNA of the CDR3 is TGCGCCAGCAGCTTGGGAGTAGCCAAAAACATTCAGTACTTC.

This clone was found once. The same CDR3 arises from other DNA sequences in this sample as well. The chain is built from TRBV6-4 and TRBJ1-5; the D is unclear. The germline gives CDR1 MRHNA, CDR2 SNTAGT. V lost 3 bases to trimming and J lost 4 bases, with 7 bases between them. This CDR3 contains 13 residues. The CDR3 DNA follows: TGTGCCAGCAGTGAGGGTAGTAATCAGCCCCAGCATTTT. This translates into CASSEGSNQPQHF.

The chain carries TRBV5-4 and TRBJ2-7; 7 bases map to TRBD2. The V gene end was trimmed by 1 base and the J gene end by 4 bases; junction bases not matched to a gene: 5. This CDR3 is 14 amino acids long. Germline loops: CDR1 SGHNT, CDR2 YYREEE (reference sequence). Written as DNA, the CDR3 is TGTGCCAGCAGCTTGATGGGGGGGAATTACGAGCAGTACTTC. This gives the protein CASSLMGGNYEQYF.

This clone was seen more than once but under ten times. The V call is TRBV5-1, the J call TRBJ2-1, with TRBD2 as a possible D gene (6 bases). The CDR3 loop spans 14 amino acids. Germline V CDR1 and CDR2: SGHRS, YFSETQ. V was pared by 0 bases and J by 5 bases, with 9 bases between. CDR3 sequence reads: CASSLDGGNNEQFF. The DNA for the CDR3 is TGCGCCAGCAGCTTGGACGGCGGGAACAATGAGCAGTTCTTC.

Remarks on this clone: At one boundary the junction diverges from the germline segment, which might be a read error. This chain links TRBV28 with TRBJ2-2, with TRBD2 identical over 10 bases. CDR3 length: 18 residues. Germline V CDR1 and CDR2: MDHEN, SYDVKM. The CDR3 nucleotides read TGTGCCAGCAGGCGACCTAGCGGGGGCTCATTGAACGCCGGGGAGCTGTTTTTT. Its protein product is CASRRPSGGSLNAGELFF.

This clone was picked up many times. The chain couples TRBV6-5 to TRBJ2-3; possibly TRBD1 or TRBD2 for D (6 bases each). This CDR3 is built from 16 residues. V was clipped by 1 base and J by 4 bases, with 15 bases between them. Germline CDR1 reads MNHEY; CDR2 reads SVGAGI. CDR3: CASSYLTPGGPDTQYF. CDR3 sequence (DNA): TGTGCCAGCAGTTACTTGACTCCCGGGGGCCCAGATACGCAGTATTTT.

This clone was seen a handful of times. The chain couples TRBV6-2 or TRBV6-3 to TRBJ1-1; D is undetermined. CDR1 and CDR2 (germline): MNHEY, SVGEGT. Trimming left V 2 bases short and J 3 bases short, with 22 bases between. The CDR3 loop spans 18 amino acids. CDR3 DNA: TGTGCCAGCAGTTACAATTATTTGGTGACTAACCGGGACACTGAAGCTTTCTTT. It translates to CASSYNYLVTNRDTEAFF.

The CDR3 DNA reads TGTGCCAGCACCCCGGGGACTGGGCCTTACAATGAGCAGTTCTTC. This sequence encodes CASTPGTGPYNEQFF. V is TRBV3-1 (or the pseudogene TRBV3-2) and J is TRBJ2-1; a possible D gene is TRBD2 (6 bases). The V end was cut by 7 bases, the J end by 4 bases, with 17 bases between. The CDR3 extends over 15 amino acids. Germline CDR1 reads LGHDT; CDR2 reads YNNKEL (reference sequence).

The chain joins TRBV24-1 to TRBJ2-7; 7 bases align to TRBD2. Germline CDR1 reads KGHDR; CDR2 reads SFDVKD. This CDR3 has 16 residues. The ends lost 4 bases at V and 2 bases at J; junction bases unmatched: 10. Written as DNA, the CDR3 is TGTGCCACCAGTGAAAGCCGGGGACTATCGACCTACGAGCAGTACTTC. This encodes CATSESRGLSTYEQYF.

This clone was seen only a few times. The chain combines TRBV19 with TRBJ1-4; D not resolved. The V end lost 5 bases, the J end lost 7 bases, and 14 bases lay between the germline ends. Germline V gene sequence: CDR1 LNHDA, CDR2 SQIVND (reference sequence). CDR3 size: 14 residues. As DNA, the CDR3 is TGTGCCAGTAGTTTCGCGCGGTCATCTGAAAAACTGTTTTTT. Protein product: CASSFARSSEKLFF.